This T cell receptor (beta chain) was observed in a study of vaccination effects on CD4 cells after COVID-19. About the study: The cohort was immunized with two doses of either the BNT162b2 or mRNA-1273 vaccine. Study findings and constraints: Of the vaccine-induced clones from healthy vaccinees, merely 1 of 255 recognized common cold coronaviruses as well.

Antigen-specific CD4+ T cells were expanded with viral peptide pools in the ViraFEST assay before sequencing. Investigators separated out CD4+ T cells once around eleven days of culture had passed. Neither prior SARS-CoV-2 infection nor positive nucleocapsid antibodies were present in the vaccine recipients. Supplemented with roughly 10 IU/ml IL-2 and roughly 10 ug/ml peptides, two million PBMC per well were kept in culture. On both days 3 and 7, half of the culture medium was replaced with IL-2 medium. About this clone: What it binds is not known.

The protocol was immunoSEQ multiplex PCR, while the TCRdb copy is restricted to in-frame clones and leaves out a portion. Here the sample spans under 80,000 clones, under 80% being singletons. The input for sequencing was CD4+ T cells from PBMCs cultured with SARS-CoV-2 spike peptides, taken before COVID-19 vaccination. The TCR was taken from a human donor who received a COVID-19 vaccine.

CDR3 loop: CASSQVKFGTGRTDTQYF. The DNA of the CDR3 is TGCGCCAGCAGCCAAGTTAAGTTTGGGACAGGCAGGACAGATACGCAGTATTTT. The chain has TRBV4-1 and TRBJ2-3; TRBD1 matches at 8 bases. Trimming took 1 base from V and 3 from J; bases not matched to a gene: 12. The CDR3 contains 18 residues. Germline CDR1 MGHRA, CDR2 YSYEKL.